The TCR beta chain under discussion was sequenced for a study of beta chain features in type 1 diabetes. Study background: Patients looked much like healthy donors when it came to age, gender and cell yields. In all, around 99 million sorted cells from all samples were analyzed. Study results and limitations: VDJ junctions from patients with type 1 diabetes contained fewer insertions and more deletions.

Details on this clone: Its antigen is undetermined. At the DNA level, this CDR3 is encoded by other sequences in the same sample as well.

The sequenced template was cDNA made from the entire isolated RNA. TCRdb's table, derived via immunoSEQ multiplex PCR, lists solely in-frame clones and lacks some. Among nearly 250,000 clones listed, over 65% were seen once. The CDR3 length is 13 residues. With 5 bases removed from V and 0 bases from J, the gap between germline ends came to 8 bases. The germline V gene has CDR1 SQVTM and CDR2 ANQGSEA. Sequencing was performed on naive CD4+ T cells from blood. The rearrangement uses TRBV29-1 and TRBJ2-1; tentative D call: TRBD1 (6 bases). The TCR sequence derives from a man aged 25 to 45 in good health. The CDR3 protein is CSVRTASYNEQFF. The CDR3 DNA reads TGCAGCGTTCGGACAGCCTCCTACAATGAGCAGTTCTTC.